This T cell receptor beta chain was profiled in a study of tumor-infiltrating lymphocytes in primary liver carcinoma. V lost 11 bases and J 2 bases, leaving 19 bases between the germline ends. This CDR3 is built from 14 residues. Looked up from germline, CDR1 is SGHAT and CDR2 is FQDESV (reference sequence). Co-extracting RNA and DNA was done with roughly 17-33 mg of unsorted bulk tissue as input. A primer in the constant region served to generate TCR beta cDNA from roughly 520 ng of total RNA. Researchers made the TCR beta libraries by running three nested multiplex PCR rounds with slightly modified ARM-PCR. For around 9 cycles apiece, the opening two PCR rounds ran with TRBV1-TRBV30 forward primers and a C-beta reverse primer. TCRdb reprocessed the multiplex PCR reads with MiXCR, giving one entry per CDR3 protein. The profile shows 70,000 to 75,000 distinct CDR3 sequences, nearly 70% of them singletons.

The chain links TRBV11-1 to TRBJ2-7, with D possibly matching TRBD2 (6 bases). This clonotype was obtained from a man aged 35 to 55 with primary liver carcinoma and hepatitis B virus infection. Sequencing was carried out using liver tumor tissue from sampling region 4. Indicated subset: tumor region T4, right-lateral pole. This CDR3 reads CAGNAFGGTYEQYF. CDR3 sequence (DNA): TGTGCCGGCAACGCCTTCGGCGGGACCTACGAGCAGTACTTC.